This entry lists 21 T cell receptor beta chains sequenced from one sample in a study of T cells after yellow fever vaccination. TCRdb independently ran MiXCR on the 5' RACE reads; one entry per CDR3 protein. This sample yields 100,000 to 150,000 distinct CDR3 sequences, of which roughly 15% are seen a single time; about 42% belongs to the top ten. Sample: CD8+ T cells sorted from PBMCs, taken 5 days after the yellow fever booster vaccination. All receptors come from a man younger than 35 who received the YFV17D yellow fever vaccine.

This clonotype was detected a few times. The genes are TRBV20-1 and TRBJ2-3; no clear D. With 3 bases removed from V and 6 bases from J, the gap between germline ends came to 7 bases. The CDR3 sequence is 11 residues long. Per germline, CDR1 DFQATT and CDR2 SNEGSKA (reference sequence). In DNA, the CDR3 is TGCAGTGCTAGGGCGTGGGATACGCAGTATTTT. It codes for CSARAWDTQYF.

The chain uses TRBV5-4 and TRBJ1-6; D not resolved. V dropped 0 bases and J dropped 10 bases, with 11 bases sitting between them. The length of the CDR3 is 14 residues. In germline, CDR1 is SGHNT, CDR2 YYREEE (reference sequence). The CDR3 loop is CASSLDGPQSPLHF. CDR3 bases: TGTGCCAGCAGCTTGGATGGACCCCAATCACCCCTCCACTTT.

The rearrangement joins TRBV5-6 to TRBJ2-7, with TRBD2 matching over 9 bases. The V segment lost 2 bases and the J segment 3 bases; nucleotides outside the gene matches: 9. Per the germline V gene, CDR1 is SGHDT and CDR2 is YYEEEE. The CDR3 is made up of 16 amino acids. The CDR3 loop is CASSFYAGGEGYEQYF. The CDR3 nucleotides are TGTGCCAGCAGCTTCTATGCGGGGGGGGAAGGCTACGAGCAGTACTTC.

CDR3 region: CASSPRTGGYGYTF. DNA of the CDR3: TGTGCCAGCTCACCACGGACAGGGGGCTATGGCTACACCTTC. V usage is TRBV18 and J usage is TRBJ1-2; 10 bases line up with TRBD1. This CDR3 is built from 14 residues. Germline loops: CDR1 KGHSH, CDR2 LQKENI. With 1 base clipped from V and 4 bases from J, the junction kept 0 bases outside the gene matches.

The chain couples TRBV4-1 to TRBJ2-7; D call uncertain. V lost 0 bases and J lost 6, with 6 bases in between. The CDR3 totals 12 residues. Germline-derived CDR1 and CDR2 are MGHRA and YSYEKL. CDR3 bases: TGCGCCAGCAGCCAAGATCCGGGCGAGCAGTACTTC. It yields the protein CASSQDPGEQYF.

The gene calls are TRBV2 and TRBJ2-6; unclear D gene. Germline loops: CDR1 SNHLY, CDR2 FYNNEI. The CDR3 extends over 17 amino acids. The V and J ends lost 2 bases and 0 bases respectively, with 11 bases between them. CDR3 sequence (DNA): TGTGCCAGCAGTGAAACTAACGGAGCCTCTGGGGCCAACGTCCTGACTTTC. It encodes CASSETNGASGANVLTF.

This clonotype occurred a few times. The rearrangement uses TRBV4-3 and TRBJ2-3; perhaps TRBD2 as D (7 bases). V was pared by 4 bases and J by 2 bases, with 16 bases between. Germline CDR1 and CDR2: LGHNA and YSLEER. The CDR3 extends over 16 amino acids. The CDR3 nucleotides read TGCGCCAGCAGCCCCCGATCGGGGGGCTACACAGATACGCAGTATTTT. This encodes CASSPRSGGYTDTQYF.

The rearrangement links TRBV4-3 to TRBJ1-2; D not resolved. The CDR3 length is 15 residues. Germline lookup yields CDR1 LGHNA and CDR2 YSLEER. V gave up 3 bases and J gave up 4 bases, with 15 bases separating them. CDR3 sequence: CASSHTQVPLYGYTF. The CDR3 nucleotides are TGCGCCAGCAGCCATACCCAAGTCCCCCTCTATGGCTACACCTTC.

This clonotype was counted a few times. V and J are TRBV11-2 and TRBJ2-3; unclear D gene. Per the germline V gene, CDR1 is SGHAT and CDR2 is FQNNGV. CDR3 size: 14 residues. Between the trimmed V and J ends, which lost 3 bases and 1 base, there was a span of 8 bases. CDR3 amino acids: CASSLAWGTDTQYF. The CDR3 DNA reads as TGTGCCAGCAGCTTGGCATGGGGCACAGATACGCAGTATTTT.

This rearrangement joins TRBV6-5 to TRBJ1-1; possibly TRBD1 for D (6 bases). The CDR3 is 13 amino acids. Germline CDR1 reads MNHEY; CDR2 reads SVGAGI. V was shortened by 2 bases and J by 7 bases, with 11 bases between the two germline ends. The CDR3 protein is CASSYETGVEAFF. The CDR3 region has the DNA TGTGCCAGCAGTTACGAGACAGGCGTTGAAGCTTTCTTT.

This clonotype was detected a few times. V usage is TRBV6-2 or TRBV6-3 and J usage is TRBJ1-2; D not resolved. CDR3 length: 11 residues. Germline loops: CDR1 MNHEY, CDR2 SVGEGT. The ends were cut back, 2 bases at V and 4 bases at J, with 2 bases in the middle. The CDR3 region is CASSYGYGYTF. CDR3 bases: TGTGCCAGCAGTTACGGCTATGGCTACACCTTC.

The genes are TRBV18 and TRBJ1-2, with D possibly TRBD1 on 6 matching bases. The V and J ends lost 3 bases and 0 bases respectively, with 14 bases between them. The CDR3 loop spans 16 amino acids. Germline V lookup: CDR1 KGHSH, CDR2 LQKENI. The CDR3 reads CASSPTGPQSNYGYTF. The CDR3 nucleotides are TGTGCCAGCTCACCTACAGGGCCCCAATCTAACTATGGCTACACCTTC.

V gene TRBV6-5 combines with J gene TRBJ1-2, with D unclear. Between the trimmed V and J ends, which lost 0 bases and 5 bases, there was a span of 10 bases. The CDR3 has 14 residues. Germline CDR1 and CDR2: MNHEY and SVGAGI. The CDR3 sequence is CASSYSPTAYGYTF. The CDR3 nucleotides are TGTGCCAGCAGTTACTCCCCGACGGCTTATGGCTACACCTTC.

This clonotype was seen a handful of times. CDR3 protein: CASGFSPGEQFF. Written as DNA, the CDR3 is TGTGCTAGTGGTTTTAGTCCGGGTGAGCAGTTCTTC. The chain has TRBV12-5 and TRBJ2-1, with D uncertain. CDR3 length: 12 residues. The germline CDR1 and CDR2 sequences are LGHNT and FRNRAP. V lost 3 bases and J lost 9, with 9 bases in between.

The chain's CDR3 is CASSFDPSGDEQFF. DNA for the CDR3: TGTGCCAGCAGCTTCGACCCTAGTGGCGATGAGCAGTTCTTC. V usage is TRBV11-1 and J usage is TRBJ2-1, with unresolved D. The V gene's germline CDR1 is SGHAT and CDR2 FQDESV (reference sequence). The V end lost 3 bases, the J end lost 8 bases, and 14 bases lay between the germline ends. The CDR3 totals 14 residues.

The CDR3 protein is CASSEYGQAFNNEKLFF. The CDR3 region has the DNA TGTGCCAGCAGTGAATACGGACAGGCGTTCAATAATGAAAAACTGTTTTTT. The rearrangement links TRBV25-1 to TRBJ1-4; 7 bases agree with TRBD1. The CDR3 runs to 17 residues. The germline V gene has CDR1 MGHDK and CDR2 SYGVNS. V lost 0 bases to trimming and J lost 4 bases; unmatched junction nucleotides: 8.

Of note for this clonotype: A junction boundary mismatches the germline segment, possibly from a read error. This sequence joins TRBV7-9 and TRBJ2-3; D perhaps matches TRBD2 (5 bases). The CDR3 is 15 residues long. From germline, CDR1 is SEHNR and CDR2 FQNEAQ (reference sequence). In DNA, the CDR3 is TGTGCCAGCGGCTTAGCGCTACGGGGCACAGATACGCAGTATTTT. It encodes CASGLALRGTDTQYF. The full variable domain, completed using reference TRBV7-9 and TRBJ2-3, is DTGVSQNPRHKITKRGQNVTFRCDPISEHNRLYWYRQTLGQGPEFLTYFQNEAQLEKSRLLSDRFSAERPKGSFSTLEIQRTEQGDSAMYLCASGLALRGTDTQYFGPGTRLTVL.

CDR3 nucleotide sequence: TGTGCCAGCAGTCCCGGGACTTACTACGAGCAGTACTTC. The encoded protein is CASSPGTYYEQYF. The chain combines TRBV6-5 with TRBJ2-7, with a possible D match to TRBD2 (6 bases). V lost 5 bases and J lost 3, with 11 bases in between. Germline V gene data show CDR1 as MNHEY and CDR2 as SVGAGI. The CDR3 consists of 13 residues.

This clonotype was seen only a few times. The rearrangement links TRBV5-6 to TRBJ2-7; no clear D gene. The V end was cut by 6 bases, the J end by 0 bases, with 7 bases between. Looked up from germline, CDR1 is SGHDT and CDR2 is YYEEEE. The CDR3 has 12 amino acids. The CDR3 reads CASTGSSYEQYF. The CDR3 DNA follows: TGTGCCAGCACGGGCAGCTCCTACGAGCAGTACTTC.

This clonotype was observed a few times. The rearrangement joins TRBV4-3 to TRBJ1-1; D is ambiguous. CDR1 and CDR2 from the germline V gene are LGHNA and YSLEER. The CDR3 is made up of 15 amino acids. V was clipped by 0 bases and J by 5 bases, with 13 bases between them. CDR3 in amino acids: CASSQDDSGNTEAFF. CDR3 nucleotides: TGCGCCAGCAGCCAAGATGACTCGGGGAATACTGAAGCTTTCTTT.

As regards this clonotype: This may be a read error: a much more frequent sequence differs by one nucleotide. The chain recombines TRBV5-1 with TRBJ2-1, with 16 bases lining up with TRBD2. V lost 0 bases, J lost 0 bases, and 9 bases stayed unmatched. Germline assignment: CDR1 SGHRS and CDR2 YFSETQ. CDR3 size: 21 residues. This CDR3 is CASSLEGLAGGFETSYNEQFF. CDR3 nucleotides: TGCGCCAGCAGCTTGGAGGGACTAGCGGGGGGGTTCGAAACCTCCTACAATGAGCAGTTCTTC.